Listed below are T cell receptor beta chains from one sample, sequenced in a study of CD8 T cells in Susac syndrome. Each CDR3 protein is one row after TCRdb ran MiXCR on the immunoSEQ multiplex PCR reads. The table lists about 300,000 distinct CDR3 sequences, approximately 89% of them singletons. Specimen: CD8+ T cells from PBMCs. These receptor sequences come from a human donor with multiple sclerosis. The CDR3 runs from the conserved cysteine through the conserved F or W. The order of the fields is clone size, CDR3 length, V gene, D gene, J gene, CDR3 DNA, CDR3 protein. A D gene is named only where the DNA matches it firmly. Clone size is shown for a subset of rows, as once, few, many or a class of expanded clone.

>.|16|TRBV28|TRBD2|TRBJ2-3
TGTGCCAGCAGCCCTGGGTGGAGCGGGAGGTCAGATACGCAGTATTTT
CASSPGWSGRSDTQYF
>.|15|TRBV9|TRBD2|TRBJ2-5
TGTGCCAGCAGCCCATGGGGGGGTGGAGGAGAGACCCAGTACTTC
CASSPWGGGGETQYF
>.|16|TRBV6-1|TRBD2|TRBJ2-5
TGTGCCAGCAGTGTACCGGGACTAGCGGAACAAGAGACCCAGTACTTC
CASSVPGLAEQETQYF
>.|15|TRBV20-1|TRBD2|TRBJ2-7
TGCAGTGCTAGACCGGTAGCGGGGGATTCCTACGAGCAGTACTTC
CSARPVAGDSYEQYF
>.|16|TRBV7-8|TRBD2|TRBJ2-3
TGTGCCAGCAGCGAACCCTCGGGGGGGGGCACAGATACGCAGTATTTT
CASSEPSGGGTDTQYF
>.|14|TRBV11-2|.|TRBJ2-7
TGTGCCAGCAGCTCAGGGTCTGGCTCCTACGAGCAGTACTTC
CASSSGSGSYEQYF
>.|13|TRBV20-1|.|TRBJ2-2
TGCAGTGCGAGAATCAGGGAAGGCGGGGAGCTGTTTTTT
CSARIREGGELFF
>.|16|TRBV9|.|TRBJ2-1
TGTGCCAGCAGCGGAATAGCGGTAGGGGAACTTAATGAGCAGTTCTTC
CASSGIAVGELNEQFF
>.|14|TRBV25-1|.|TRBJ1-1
TGTGCCAGCACTCTTCCGGGGTCGAACACTGAAGCTTTCTTT
CASTLPGSNTEAFF
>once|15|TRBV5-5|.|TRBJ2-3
TGTGCCAGCCTCCCCTCGGGGGTTAGCACAGATACGCAGTATTTT
CASLPSGVSTDTQYF
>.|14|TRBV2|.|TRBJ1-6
TGTGCCAGCAGTGAGACAGGTTGGAGTTCACCCCTCCACTTT
CASSETGWSSPLHF
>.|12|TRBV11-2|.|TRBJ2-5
TGTTCCAGCAGCTTAGATCATGGGACCCAGTACTTC
CSSSLDHGTQYF
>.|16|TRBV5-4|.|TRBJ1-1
TGTGCCAGCAGCTTGCTACTAAGTGCGGGGGCAATAGAAGCTTTCTTT
CASSLLLSAGAIEAFF
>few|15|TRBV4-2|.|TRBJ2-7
TGTGCCAGCAGCCAAGGGGCGGGGGCATCATACGAGCAGTACTTC
CASSQGAGASYEQYF
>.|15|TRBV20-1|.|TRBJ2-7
TGCAGTGCTAGAGATTCGGGACTCCCCAGCTCCGAGCAGTACTTC
CSARDSGLPSSEQYF
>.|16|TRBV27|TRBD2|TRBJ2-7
TGTGCCAGCAGTTTCTCTAGCGGGAGTCTGTCGAGAGAGCAGTACTTC
CASSFSSGSLSREQYF
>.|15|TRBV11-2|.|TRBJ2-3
TGTGCCAGCAGCCTACGTGGGGAGTGGACAGATACGCAGTATTTT
CASSLRGEWTDTQYF
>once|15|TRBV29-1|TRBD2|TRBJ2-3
TGCAGCGTTGAGAGGCTAGCGGGGGGTACAGATACGCAGTATTTT
CSVERLAGGTDTQYF
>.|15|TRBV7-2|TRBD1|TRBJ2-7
TGTGCCAGCAGGGACGACAGGGAGTGGGCCTACGAGCAGTACTTC
CASRDDREWAYEQYF
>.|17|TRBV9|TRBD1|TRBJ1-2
TGTGCCAGCAGCGTAGCCGTCTCGACAGGGGGCGACTATGGCTACACCTTC
CASSVAVSTGGDYGYTF
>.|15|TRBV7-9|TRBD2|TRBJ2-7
TGTGCCAGCAGCACCGCTAGCGGGATCGTGTACGAGCAGTACTTC
CASSTASGIVYEQYF
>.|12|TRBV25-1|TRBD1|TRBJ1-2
TGTGCCAGCAATGGACAGGGCAATGGCTACACCTTC
CASNGQGNGYTF
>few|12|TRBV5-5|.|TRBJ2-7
TGTGCCAGCAGCTTGTACGGCTACGAGCAGTACTTC
CASSLYGYEQYF
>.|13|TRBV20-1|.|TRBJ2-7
TGCGGTGGCAGGGAGACCCTCTCCTACGAGCAGTACTTC
CGGRETLSYEQYF
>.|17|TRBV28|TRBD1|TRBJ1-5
TGTGCCAGCAGCGGAACTACAGGGGGCTTCGGCAATCAGCCCCAGCATTTT
CASSGTTGGFGNQPQHF
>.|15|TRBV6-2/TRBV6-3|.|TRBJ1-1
TGTGCCAGCAGTTACTCGATAGGCACGAACACTGAAGCTTTCTTT
CASSYSIGTNTEAFF
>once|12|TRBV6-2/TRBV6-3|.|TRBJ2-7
TGTGCCAGTGTGGGGGGATCCTACGAGCAGTACTTC
CASVGGSYEQYF
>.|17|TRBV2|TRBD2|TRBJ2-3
TGTGCCAGCAGTGAAGACCTGGCGGGAGGTGTTGCAGATACGCAGTATTTT
CASSEDLAGGVADTQYF
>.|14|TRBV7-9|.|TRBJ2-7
TGTGCCAGCAGCTCCAGCCGTAGGGGGGACGAGCAGTACTTC
CASSSSRRGDEQYF
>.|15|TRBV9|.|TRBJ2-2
TGTGCCAGCAGTCCGGGGGTATCGGGGTCCGGGGAGCTGTTTTTT
CASSPGVSGSGELFF
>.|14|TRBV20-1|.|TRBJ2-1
TGCAGTGCTCTGGGACTCGACACCTACAATGAGCAGTTCTTC
CSALGLDTYNEQFF
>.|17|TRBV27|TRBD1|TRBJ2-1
TGTGCCAGCAGTCTCGTCTCCGGGACAGGGACGGACAATGAGCAGTTCTTC
CASSLVSGTGTDNEQFF
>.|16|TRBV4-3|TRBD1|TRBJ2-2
TGCGCCAGCAGCCCCGGGACAGGGGTGGGGACCGGGGAGCTGTTTTTT
CASSPGTGVGTGELFF
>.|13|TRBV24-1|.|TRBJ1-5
TGTGCCACCAGTGGGAGCCTCGATCAGCCCCAGCATTTT
CATSGSLDQPQHF
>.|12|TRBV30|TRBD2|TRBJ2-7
TGTGCCTGGACGGGAGGGCCGTTGGAGCAGTACTTC
CAWTGGPLEQYF
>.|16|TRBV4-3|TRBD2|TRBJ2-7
TGCGCCAGCAGCCAAGATGAGGCTAGCGGAATATTGGAGCAGTACTTC
CASSQDEASGILEQYF
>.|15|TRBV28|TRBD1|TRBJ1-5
TGTGCCAGCAGTCCCCGGACAGGGCTCGATCAGCCCCAGCATTTT
CASSPRTGLDQPQHF
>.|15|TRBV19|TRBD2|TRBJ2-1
TGTGCCAGTAGTCGGGCTAGCGGGGGCTACAATGAGCAGTTCTTC
CASSRASGGYNEQFF
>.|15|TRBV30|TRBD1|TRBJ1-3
TGTGCCTGGACCGGGACAGGCCTTTTTGGAAACACCATATATTTT
CAWTGTGLFGNTIYF
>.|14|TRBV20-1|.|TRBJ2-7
TGCAGTGCTAGACCCCCGGGTGGGATTTACGAGCAGTACTTC
CSARPPGGIYEQYF
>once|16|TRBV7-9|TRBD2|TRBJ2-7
TGTGCCAGCAGCTCAACATCGACTAGCGGCCCCTACGAGCAGTACTTC
CASSSTSTSGPYEQYF
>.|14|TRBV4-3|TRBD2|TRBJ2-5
TGCGCCAGCAGCCACGGACTAGCCGAGAAGACCCAGTACTTC
CASSHGLAEKTQYF
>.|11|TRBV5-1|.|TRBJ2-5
TGCGCCAGCAGCGGGGACTGGAGAAAGTACTTC
CASSGDWRKYF
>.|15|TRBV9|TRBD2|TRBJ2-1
TGTGCCAGCAGCTCAGCGGGAGTTTCCTACAATGAGCAGTTCTTC
CASSSAGVSYNEQFF
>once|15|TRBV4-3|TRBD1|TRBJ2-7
TGCGCCAGCAGCCAACAACAGGGGAGCTCCTACGAGCAGTACTTC
CASSQQQGSSYEQYF